Below, 22 T cell receptor beta chains from the same sample are listed, as sequenced in a study of tumor-infiltrating lymphocytes in oesophageal squamous cell carcinoma (dated by TCRdb to 2016 to 2017). Libraries were built with PCR. Sequencing instrument: Illumina HiSeq 2000. TCRdb itself trimmed the public reads at Q25 with fastp, ran MiXCR and retained productive beta chains. Entries are consolidated by CDR3 protein sequence, retaining the most common genes and DNA. Counted in this sample were 17,000 or so distinct CDR3 sequences; less than 50% of them appeared once. The top ten clones comprise less than 45% of the sample. Input material: normal esophageal tissue next to the tumor. Every receptor here comes from a female donor with esophageal squamous cell carcinoma.

Note on this clonotype: An end of the junction does not agree with germline; a read error may underlie this. V usage is TRBV7-7 and J usage is TRBJ2-7, with D perhaps matching TRBD1 or TRBD2 (6 bases each). The J call may be wrong; the DNA end is better matched by TRBJ2-5. Per germline, CDR1 SSHAT and CDR2 FNYEAQ (reference sequence). This CDR3 has 14 amino acids. CDR3 DNA: TGTGCTAGCAGCTTCGGGGGCCTCAGGGAGACCCAGTACTTC. It yields the protein CASSFGGLRETQYF.

V gene TRBV7-2 combines with J gene TRBJ2-5, with D perhaps given as TRBD1 or TRBD2 (5 bases each). The CDR3 has 15 amino acids. V shed 2 bases and J shed 4 bases, with 14 bases lying between them. Germline V gives CDR1 SGHTA, CDR2 FQGNSA. The CDR3 bases are TGTGCCAGCAGCTTAAACACCGGGGCGGGAGAGACCCAGTACTTC. It is translated as CASSLNTGAGETQYF.

Details on this clonotype: A read error is likely, as this CDR3 ends without the conserved phenylalanine or tryptophan. The limits of the CDR3 on the DNA are not certain, so only TCRdb's listed CDR3 is given. This chain uses TRBV28 with TRBJ2-3; the table calls TRBD1, which could not be checked here. Germline V gene lookup returns CDR1 MDHEN and CDR2 SYDVKM. The CDR3 extends over 13 residues, inclusive of both ends. CDR3: CTKGAPTSSTLGT.

This chain joins TRBV7-9 and TRBJ2-7; TRBD2 aligns across 9 bases. The CDR3 contains 12 residues. The germline V gene has CDR1 SEHNR and CDR2 FQNEAQ (reference sequence). Trimming cost V 5 bases and J 9 bases; bases outside gene matches: 5. In nucleotides, the CDR3 is TGTGCCAGCAGCACCAGTAGCGGGGGGCAGTACTTC. It specifies CASSTSSGGQYF.

In its sample, this clonotype was seen many times. The rearrangement links TRBV4-1 to TRBJ2-1; D ambiguous. Trimming took 1 base from V and 9 from J, leaving 7 bases between them. The CDR3 consists of 12 residues. Per the germline V gene, CDR1 is MGHRA and CDR2 is YSYEKL. CDR3 in DNA: TGCGCCAGCAGCCAAGCTGGGGTTGAGCAGTTCTTC. Translated, it gives CASSQAGVEQFF.

This sequence joins TRBV7-2 and TRBJ2-3; 7 nucleotides agree with TRBD2. The CDR3 covers 15 residues. Trimming cost V 4 bases and J 0 bases; bases outside gene matches: 4. CDR1 and CDR2 from the germline V gene are SGHTA and FQGNSA. CDR3 protein: CASSSKRGSTDTQYF. The CDR3 region has the DNA TGTGCCAGCAGCTCGAAGCGGGGCAGCACAGATACGCAGTATTTT.

This clonotype was detected only a few times. This likely comes from a read error, as the CDR3 has no conserved phenylalanine or tryptophan at its end. No DNA is shown, since the ends of the CDR3 on it are uncertain; the CDR3 is the one TCRdb lists. This sequence joins TRBV6-1 and TRBJ2-1; whether TRBD1, the table's D call, matches the DNA was not checked. CDR1 and CDR2 (germline): MNHNS, SASEGT. Including both end residues, the CDR3 is 16 amino acids long. CDR3 loop: CASRHTGGAEGYTFGS.

The chain uses TRBV14 and TRBJ1-1; tentatively, D is TRBD1 (6 bases). Per the germline V gene, CDR1 is SGHDN and CDR2 is FVKESK. V lost 4 bases to trimming and J lost 11 bases, with 17 bases between them. The CDR3 length is 13 residues. The CDR3 DNA sequence: TGTGCCAGCAGCCGTACAGGGAGTTCTTTGGCTTTCTTT. Protein product: CASSRTGSSLAFF.

By share, this clonotype ranks as medium-sized. Compared with germline, one end of the junction differs, possibly owing to a read error. This chain joins TRBV7-7 and TRBJ2-1, with 9 bases matching TRBD1. The CDR3 length is 16 residues. In germline, CDR1 is SSHAT, CDR2 FNYEAQ (reference sequence). DNA of the CDR3: TGTGCTAGCAGCCCGCGCTCGGGACAGGGCCCCGGGGGGCAGTTCTTC. Translated: CASSPRSGQGPGGQFF.

Points on this clonotype: A read error is likely, as this CDR3 ends without the conserved phenylalanine or tryptophan. The DNA is left out, because the CDR3 cannot be placed on it with certainty; the CDR3 is given as TCRdb lists it. This chain's CDR3 is CASSSGQVSYEQYFGS. This sequence joins TRBV7-2 and TRBJ2-7; the table's D call, TRBD1, has no DNA check behind it. The CDR3 length equals 16 residues, ends included. The germline CDR1 and CDR2 sequences are SGHTA and FQGNSA.

This clonotype was detected ten times or more. This chain connects TRBV28 to TRBJ2-2, with 9 bases fitting TRBD1. Germline V gene lookup returns CDR1 MDHEN and CDR2 SYDVKM. The CDR3 has 15 amino acids. The trim removed 6 bases at V and 1 base at J, leaving 3 bases unmatched. CDR3 region: CASRTGGQNTGELFF. The CDR3 bases are TGTGCCAGCAGGACAGGGGGACAGAACACCGGGGAGCTGTTTTTT.

The rearrangement links TRBV6-2 or TRBV6-3 to TRBJ2-3; 11 nucleotides match TRBD2. The DNA end is more similar to TRBJ2-1, so the J call may be wrong. The CDR3 extends over 15 amino acids. CDR1 MNHEY and CDR2 SVGEGT come from the germline V gene. The CDR3 coding sequence is TGTGCCAGCAGTTACTTAGCGGGGGGGGTCAATGAGCAGTTCTTC. This encodes CASSYLAGGVNEQFF.

This clonotype has a count of ten or more. J is TRBJ2-5 and V is TRBV25-1, with 13 bases matching TRBD2. There are 16 residues in the CDR3. The germline V gene encodes CDR1 MGHDK and CDR2 SYGVNS. V dropped 5 bases and J dropped 5; count of bases not matched to a gene: 8. CDR3 in amino acids: CASSLRTSGSVETQYF. CDR3 DNA sequence: TGTGCCAGCAGTCTTAGGACTAGCGGGAGCGTCGAGACCCAGTACTTC.

At least ten counts were recorded for this clonotype. The rearrangement links TRBV28 to TRBJ2-7; the D is unclear. This CDR3 is built from 12 residues. Germline V CDR1 and CDR2: MDHEN, SYDVKM. Trimming stripped 8 bases from V and 2 bases from J, with 10 bases between. The CDR3: CASRNPAYEQYF. The CDR3 DNA reads as TGTGCCAGCCGTAACCCGGCCTACGAGCAGTACTTC.

The chain is built from TRBV12-3 or TRBV12-4 and TRBJ2-5, with 10 bases aligning to TRBD2. V gave up 6 bases and J gave up 11 bases; unmatched junction bases: 12. This CDR3 region has 14 residues. The CDR3 DNA reads TGTGCCAGCAGAGAGAGCGGGAGGGACAATGAGCAGTACTTC. Translation: CASRESGRDNEQYF.

This chain connects TRBV6-6 to TRBJ2-5; D gene ambiguous. The CDR3 is 16 residues long. V gave up 3 bases and J gave up 5 bases, with 19 bases separating them. The germline V gene encodes CDR1 MNHNY and CDR2 SVGAGI (reference sequence). The CDR3 sequence: CASSYAAAPQAETQYF. For the CDR3, the DNA is TGTGCCAGCAGTTATGCCGCGGCACCTCAGGCGGAGACCCAGTACTTC.

This clonotype was detected many times. This chain links TRBV10-1 with TRBJ2-3; D not certain. Germline values: CDR1 WNHNN, CDR2 SYGVQD (reference sequence). The V and J ends lost 2 bases and 2 bases respectively, with 8 bases between them. The CDR3 runs 14 residues. In DNA, the CDR3 is TGCGCCAGCAGTGAGGAAGTTCCCACAGATACGCAGTATTTT. Translating it yields CASSEEVPTDTQYF.

On this clonotype: This may stem from a read error, because a much larger clone lies one nucleotide away. The chain employs TRBV20-1 and TRBJ2-1, with 10 bases fitting TRBD2. The DNA matches TRBJ2-5 better at its end, which makes the J call doubtful. The germline V gene encodes CDR1 DFQATT and CDR2 SNEGSKA (reference sequence). The CDR3 sequence is 14 residues long. The CDR3 DNA follows: TGCAGTGCTTTCCTAGCGGGAGTATTCGAGACCCAGTACTTC. This sequence encodes CSAFLAGVFETQYF.

This clonotype has a count of ten or more. CDR3 in amino acids: CASSYADRGGFHF. CDR3 sequence (DNA): TGTGCCAGCAGTTACGCGGACAGGGGGGGGTTCCACTTT. The chain uses TRBV6-6 and TRBJ1-6; 10 bases fit TRBD1. This CDR3 contains 13 residues. Looked up from germline, CDR1 is MNHNY and CDR2 is SVGAGI (reference sequence). The V segment lost 2 bases and the J segment 17 bases; nucleotides outside the gene matches: 6.

This clonotype was seen repeatedly, ten times or more. This could be a read error, since a much larger clone is one nucleotide away. The chain carries TRBV7-7 and TRBJ2-7; 11 bases agree with TRBD2. This CDR3 has 16 amino acids. The germline V gene encodes CDR1 SSHAT and CDR2 FNYEAQ (reference sequence). This CDR3 reads CASSPYSSGGWDEQYF. CDR3 bases: TGTGCTAGCAGCCCCTACTCTAGCGGGGGGTGGGATGAGCAGTACTTC.

CDR3 DNA sequence: TGTGCCAGCAGCGAGTCCCAGGGCCTCTACGAGCAGTACTTC. As protein: CASSESQGLYEQYF. The rearrangement uses TRBV7-3 and TRBJ2-1; the D gene is possibly TRBD1 (5 bases). The J call may be mistaken, given a closer DNA end match to TRBJ2-7. CDR3 length equals 14 residues. Germline CDR1 and CDR2: SGHTA and FQGTGA.

The gene calls are TRBV7-2 and TRBJ2-3; D remains unclear. This CDR3 contains 14 residues. The V end lost 3 bases, the J end lost 6 bases, and 13 bases lay between the germline ends. Germline CDR1 SGHTA, CDR2 FQGNSA. CDR3 loop: CASSFRTNHDTQYF. CDR3 DNA sequence: TGTGCCAGCAGCTTCCGTACGAACCACGATACGCAGTATTTT. The whole variable domain, filled in from reference TRBV7-2 and TRBJ2-3, reads GAGVSQSPSNKVTEKGKDVELRCDPISGHTALYWYRQSLGQGLEFLIYFQGNSAPDKSGLPSDRFSAERTGGSVSTLTIQRTQQEDSAVYLCASSFRTNHDTQYFGPGTRLTVL.